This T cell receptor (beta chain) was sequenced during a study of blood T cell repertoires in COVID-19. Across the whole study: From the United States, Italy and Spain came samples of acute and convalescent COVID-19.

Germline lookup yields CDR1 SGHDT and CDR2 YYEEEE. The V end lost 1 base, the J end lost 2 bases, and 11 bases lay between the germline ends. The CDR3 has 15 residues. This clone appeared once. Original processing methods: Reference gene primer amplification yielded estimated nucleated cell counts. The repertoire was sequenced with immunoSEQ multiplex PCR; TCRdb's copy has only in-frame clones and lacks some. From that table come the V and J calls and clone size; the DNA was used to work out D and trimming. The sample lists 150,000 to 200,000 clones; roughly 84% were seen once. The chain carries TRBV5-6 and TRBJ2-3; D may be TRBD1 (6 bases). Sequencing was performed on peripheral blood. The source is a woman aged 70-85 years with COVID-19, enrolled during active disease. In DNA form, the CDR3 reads TGTGCCAGCAGCTTGCCAGGGGCCATCACAGATACGCAGTATTTT. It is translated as CASSLPGAITDTQYF.